These 31 T cell receptor beta chains were sequenced from one sample in a study of Ad26.COV2.S vaccination and SARS-CoV-2 variants. The treatment was: around 19 received Ad26.COV2.S at low or high dose, single or two shots; about 5 received placebo; per-sample allocation not given. Repertoires come from day 63 after the first vaccine or placebo injection. Method: immunoSEQ multiplex PCR; TCRdb's copy keeps in-frame clones and lacks some. The sample lists 300,000 to 400,000 clones, about 86% seen once, with less than 2% in the top ten. This sample comprised peripheral blood, obtained in a trial of Ad26.COV2.S vaccine versus placebo. The origin of the receptors is a person aged 18-60 years who received the Ad26.COV2.S COVID-19 vaccine or a placebo.

The V gene is TRBV6-2 or TRBV6-3, the J gene TRBJ2-2; either TRBD1 or TRBD2 may fit D (6 bases each). V was pared by 6 bases and J by 0 bases, with 14 bases between. Germline assignment: CDR1 MNHEY and CDR2 SVGEGT. The length of the CDR3 is 16 residues. CDR3 loop: CASSGGGKSNTGELFF. CDR3 nucleotide sequence: TGTGCCAGCAGCGGGGGCGGCAAATCGAACACCGGGGAGCTGTTTTTT.

The rearrangement links TRBV10-2 to TRBJ2-1; no definite D call. Germline CDR1 reads WSHSY; CDR2 reads SAAADI. Trimming stripped 7 bases from V and 1 base from J, with 8 bases between. This CDR3 region has 13 residues. CDR3 sequence (DNA): TGCGCCAGCATCGAGAATTCCTACAATGAGCAGTTCTTC. Protein: CASIENSYNEQFF.

This chain uses TRBV5-4 with TRBJ2-3, with D perhaps TRBD1 (6 bases). Germline CDR1 is SGHNT and CDR2 is YYREEE (reference sequence). This CDR3 spans 16 amino acids. Trimming removed 1 base at V and 3 bases at J, with 15 bases between. CDR3 residues: CASSLRNRALTDTQYF. CDR3 DNA sequence: TGTGCCAGCAGCTTGAGGAACAGGGCCTTGACAGATACGCAGTATTTT.

The V gene is TRBV5-4, the J gene TRBJ1-1, with a possible D match to TRBD1 (6 bases). With 4 bases removed from V and 1 base from J, the gap between germline ends came to 14 bases. There are 15 residues in the CDR3. In germline, CDR1 is SGHNT, CDR2 YYREEE (reference sequence). The CDR3 DNA reads as TGTGCCAGCAGCCCGGGGGCGGGGTCGAACACTGAAGCTTTCTTT. As protein: CASSPGAGSNTEAFF.

This rearrangement joins TRBV6-2 or TRBV6-3 to TRBJ2-1; 10 bases map to TRBD2. V lost 4 bases to trimming and J lost 1 base; unmatched junction nucleotides: 4. The V gene's germline CDR1 is MNHEY and CDR2 SVGEGT. CDR3 length equals 16 residues. CDR3: CASSSSSGGSYNEQFF. The CDR3 DNA reads TGTGCCAGCAGTTCGTCTAGCGGGGGATCCTACAATGAGCAGTTCTTC.

This chain uses TRBV6-5 with TRBJ1-1; no firm D call. Trimming left V 0 bases short and J 3 bases short, with 5 bases between. Looked up from germline, CDR1 is MNHEY and CDR2 is SVGAGI. The CDR3 spans 13 residues. DNA for the CDR3: TGTGCCAGCAGTTACTCGACCTACACTGAAGCTTTCTTT. Its protein is CASSYSTYTEAFF.

The chain is built from TRBV15 and TRBJ2-7; tentative D call: TRBD2 (5 bases). This CDR3 has 16 amino acids. V lost 6 bases and J 7 bases, leaving 25 bases between the germline ends. Germline CDR1 LNHNV, CDR2 YYDKDF (reference sequence). The CDR3 loop is CATRTSLSGSSGEQYF. In DNA form, the CDR3 reads TGTGCCACCAGAACGAGCCTTTCCGGGTCTTCGGGGGAGCAGTACTTC.

This clone was observed a handful of times. This chain uses TRBV2 with TRBJ1-1, with D hard to call. The V and J ends lost 10 bases and 4 bases respectively, with 13 bases between them. Germline V gene lookup returns CDR1 SNHLY and CDR2 FYNNEI. The CDR3 totals 12 residues. CDR3 DNA sequence: TGTGCCACCAAGTTGAGTAGCACTGAAGCTTTCTTT. It codes for CATKLSSTEAFF.

The rearrangement uses TRBV6-1 and TRBJ1-2, with 7 bases lining up with TRBD1. CDR1 is MNHNS and CDR2 is SASEGT in the germline V gene. This CDR3 spans 12 amino acids. Trimming cost V 2 bases and J 10 bases; bases outside gene matches: 4. DNA for the CDR3: TGTGCCAGCAGTGAATGGGACAGCCTCTACACCTTC. Its protein product is CASSEWDSLYTF.

The rearrangement uses TRBV5-6 and TRBJ1-2; 8 bases are shared with TRBD1. Germline lookup yields CDR1 SGHDT and CDR2 YYEEEE. CDR3 length: 16 amino acids. Trimming took 2 bases from V and 6 from J; bases not matched to a gene: 12. Here the CDR3 DNA reads TGTGCCAGCAGCTTCTATAGGACAGGGAAGGCGCATGGCTACACCTTC. Translating it yields CASSFYRTGKAHGYTF.

The rearrangement uses TRBV11-3 and TRBJ1-1; 12 bases are a match to TRBD1. The junction had 6 bases not matched to a gene; V was cut back by 5 bases and J by 5 bases. Germline V gene lookup returns CDR1 SGHNT and CDR2 YENEEA. The CDR3 sequence is 15 residues long. CDR3 DNA: TGTGCCAGCAGCACGGGACAGGGGGCGGATACTGAAGCTTTCTTT. Translated, it gives CASSTGQGADTEAFF. Full variable domain (remainder filled in from reference TRBV11-3 and TRBJ1-1): EAGVVQSPRYKIIEKKQPVAFWCNPISGHNTLYWYLQNLGQGPELLIRYENEEAVDDSQLPKDRFSAERLKGVDSTLKIQPAELGDSAVYLCASSTGQGADTEAFFGQGTRLTVV.

This chain joins TRBV5-1 and TRBJ2-6; unclear D gene. The length of the CDR3 is 19 residues. Germline lookup yields CDR1 SGHRS and CDR2 YFSETQ. Trimming left V 4 bases short and J 1 base short, with 21 bases between. The CDR3 nucleotides are TGCGCCAGCAGCGCGACCCTCCGGCGGCACCTGTCTGGGGCCAACGTCCTGACTTTC. Translation gives CASSATLRRHLSGANVLTF.

This chain joins TRBV18 and TRBJ2-6, with D possibly being TRBD2 (6 bases). V lost 2 bases, J lost 6 bases, and 14 bases lay in between. The CDR3 runs to 16 residues. In germline, CDR1 is KGHSH, CDR2 LQKENI. This CDR3 reads CASSPRRDRVANVLTF. CDR3 in DNA: TGTGCCAGCTCACCAAGGCGGGATCGGGTGGCCAACGTCCTGACTTTC.

This clone was counted between two and nine times. The chain joins TRBV2 to TRBJ1-5; D remains ambiguous. V shed 4 bases and J shed 5 bases, with 6 bases lying between them. Germline CDR1 is SNHLY and CDR2 is FYNNEI. The CDR3 runs to 12 residues. This CDR3 reads CASSATDQPQHF. DNA for the CDR3: TGTGCCAGCAGTGCCACAGATCAGCCCCAGCATTTT.

A remark on this clone: Other DNA sequences in this sample translate to the same CDR3. CDR3 in DNA: TGTGCCAGTAGTCGGACAGTCTCCTACGAGCAGTACTTC. Translation: CASSRTVSYEQYF. The rearrangement uses TRBV19 and TRBJ2-7; TRBD1 might be the D (6 bases). The CDR3 covers 13 residues. V was pared by 5 bases and J by 0 bases, with 8 bases between. The germline V gene encodes CDR1 LNHDA and CDR2 SQIVND (reference sequence).

This chain connects TRBV6-6 to TRBJ1-5; D unresolved. CDR1 MNHNY and CDR2 SVGAGI come from the germline V gene (reference sequence). The ends were cut back, 10 bases at V and 3 bases at J, with 19 bases in the middle. The CDR3 loop spans 15 amino acids. CDR3 nucleotides: TGTGCCACCTCCATCTCCAACCCTTACAATCAGCCCCAGCATTTT. Protein: CATSISNPYNQPQHF.

The chain carries TRBV7-2 and TRBJ1-5; TRBD1 matches at 12 bases. Germline CDR1 SGHTA, CDR2 FQGNSA. V was clipped by 3 bases and J by 4 bases; unmatched bases: 7. CDR3 length: 17 amino acids. CDR3 protein: CASSLGTGGVSNQPQHF. DNA for the CDR3: TGTGCCAGCAGCTTGGGGACAGGGGGCGTAAGTAATCAGCCCCAGCATTTT.

The J gene is TRBJ2-1, the V gene TRBV5-1; the D gene is possibly TRBD2 (6 bases). In germline, CDR1 is SGHRS, CDR2 YFSETQ. Trimming stripped 0 bases from V and 0 bases from J, with 13 bases between. The CDR3 extends over 17 amino acids. CDR3 sequence: CASSLAFGGGSYNEQFF. CDR3 DNA sequence: TGCGCCAGCAGCTTGGCATTCGGGGGAGGCTCCTACAATGAGCAGTTCTTC.

This clone is a singleton in its sample. The chain uses TRBV18 and TRBJ1-1; tentative D call: TRBD1 (5 bases). From germline, CDR1 is KGHSH and CDR2 LQKENI. The ends were cut back, 3 bases at V and 8 bases at J, with 16 bases in the middle. The CDR3 runs 14 residues. The CDR3: CASSPGGDLGEAFF. The CDR3 DNA sequence: TGTGCCAGCTCACCTGGGGGGGACCTCGGAGAAGCTTTCTTT. The full variable domain, completed using reference TRBV18 and TRBJ1-1, is NAGVMQNPRHLVRRRGQEARLRCSPMKGHSHVYWYRQLPEEGLKFMVYLQKENIIDESGMPKERFSAEFPKEGPSILRIQQVVRGDSAAYFCASSPGGDLGEAFFGQGTRLTVV.

The rearrangement links TRBV4-3 to TRBJ1-6, with D uncertain. Germline values: CDR1 LGHNA, CDR2 YSLEER. Trimming took off 0 bases at V and 9 bases at J, with 6 bases between the two ends. The length of the CDR3 is 13 residues. CDR3 DNA: TGCGCCAGCAGCCAAGATAGTGGTTCACCCCTCCACTTT. Its protein product is CASSQDSGSPLHF.

This chain joins TRBV7-9 and TRBJ1-5; possible D gene TRBD1, 6 bases. Trimming removed 1 base from V and 4 bases from J, with 11 bases in between. CDR3 length: 15 residues. The V gene's germline CDR1 is SEHNR and CDR2 FQNEAQ (reference sequence). The CDR3 DNA reads TGTGCCAGCAGCTTAGGGGGGGGCCAGAATCAGCCCCAGCATTTT. It translates to CASSLGGGQNQPQHF.

V usage is TRBV6-6 and J usage is TRBJ2-1; a weak D match, TRBD1 (5 bases). Germline V gene sequence: CDR1 MNHNY, CDR2 SVGAGI (reference sequence). The CDR3 runs to 14 residues. Trimming stripped 2 bases from V and 0 bases from J, with 5 bases between. CDR3 in amino acids: CASSYQGSYNEQFF. CDR3 nucleotides: TGTGCCAGCAGTTACCAGGGCTCCTACAATGAGCAGTTCTTC.

V is TRBV7-2 and J is TRBJ1-1, with D uncertain. Germline V gene data show CDR1 as SGHTA and CDR2 as FQGNSA. V shed 5 bases and J shed 4 bases, with 14 bases lying between them. The CDR3 totals 14 residues. The CDR3 protein is CASSPRQLGTEAFF. CDR3 nucleotide sequence: TGTGCCAGCAGCCCCCGCCAGCTTGGCACTGAAGCTTTCTTT. The variable domain in full, completed from reference TRBV7-2 and TRBJ1-1, reads GAGVSQSPSNKVTEKGKDVELRCDPISGHTALYWYRQSLGQGLEFLIYFQGNSAPDKSGLPSDRFSAERTGGSVSTLTIQRTQQEDSAVYLCASSPRQLGTEAFFGQGTRLTVV.

This chain connects TRBV7-9 to TRBJ1-6, with D hard to call. CDR3 length equals 14 residues. Germline V gives CDR1 SEHNR, CDR2 FQNEAQ (reference sequence). V was clipped by 3 bases and J by 5 bases, with 8 bases between them. The CDR3 DNA sequence: TGTGCCAGCAGCTTGTTTACCGATAATTCACCCCTCCACTTT. Translating it yields CASSLFTDNSPLHF.

This clone was seen more than once but under ten times. This chain uses TRBV7-9 with TRBJ1-1, with TRBD1 as a possible D gene (5 bases). The ends were cut back, 4 bases at V and 1 base at J, with 16 bases in the middle. Germline V lookup: CDR1 SEHNR, CDR2 FQNEAQ (reference sequence). The length of the CDR3 is 16 residues. The CDR3: CASSSNGPRGNTEAFF. The DNA of the CDR3 is TGTGCCAGCAGCTCAAATGGTCCGAGGGGGAACACTGAAGCTTTCTTT.

The rearrangement uses TRBV4-3 and TRBJ1-2; D gene ambiguous. Germline V gives CDR1 LGHNA, CDR2 YSLEER. The CDR3 consists of 16 residues. V lost 0 bases, J lost 2 bases, and 13 bases lay in between. In DNA form, the CDR3 reads TGCGCCAGCAGCCAAGATGGCCAGAAACCGAACTATGGCTACACCTTC. It translates to CASSQDGQKPNYGYTF.

The rearrangement links TRBV3-1 (or the pseudogene TRBV3-2) to TRBJ2-1; 7 bases are a match to TRBD2. Germline CDR1 LGHDT, CDR2 YNNKEL (reference sequence). The length of the CDR3 is 16 residues. V shed 4 bases and J 2 bases; nucleotides not matched to a gene: 8. DNA for the CDR3: TGTGCCAGCAGCCGGCAAGGAGCGGGGACCTACAATGAGCAGTTCTTC. Protein sequence: CASSRQGAGTYNEQFF.

The chain has TRBV19 and TRBJ1-4; D remains ambiguous. Germline CDR1 LNHDA, CDR2 SQIVND (reference sequence). Trimming took 0 bases from V and 6 from J, leaving 14 bases between them. This CDR3 comprises 16 residues. CDR3 nucleotides: TGTGCCAGTAGTATAGATCCGGGAGCACGACATGAAAAACTGTTTTTT. As protein: CASSIDPGARHEKLFF.

This clone has at least ten counts. This chain uses TRBV10-2 with TRBJ2-2, with 7 bases aligning to TRBD2. CDR1 and CDR2 from the germline V gene are WSHSY and SAAADI. The CDR3 has 19 residues. The ends lost 8 bases at V and 3 bases at J; junction bases unmatched: 21. This CDR3 reads CASGRGGSGWGPHTGELFF. The CDR3 coding sequence is TGCGCCAGCGGGAGGGGTGGATCAGGGTGGGGCCCGCACACCGGGGAGCTGTTTTTT.

The chain carries TRBV9 and TRBJ1-1, with D unresolved. Germline CDR1 is SGDLS and CDR2 is YYNGEE. The length of the CDR3 is 15 residues. V was trimmed by 3 bases and J by 0 bases, leaving 12 bases between them. In DNA, the CDR3 is TGTGCCAGCAGCGGTCCGGGTAGCCTGAACACTGAAGCTTTCTTT. Protein product: CASSGPGSLNTEAFF.

The chain is built from TRBV19 and TRBJ2-1; no reliable D call. CDR3 length: 15 amino acids. Germline assignment: CDR1 LNHDA and CDR2 SQIVND (reference sequence). V lost 7 bases and J lost 4, with 17 bases in between. CDR3 sequence (DNA): TGTGCCAGTACCAAGGACCTAACCCGTTACAATGAGCAGTTCTTC. This gives the protein CASTKDLTRYNEQFF.